The clone carrying this T cell receptor (beta chain) was detected only a few times. Its specificity is not known. CDR3 length equals 15 residues. The germline CDR1 and CDR2 sequences are SGHTA and FQGNSA. Trimming left V 0 bases short and J 6 bases short, with 12 bases between. MiXCR, applied by TCRdb to the 5' RACE reads, yields one record per CDR3 protein. The sample has approximately 330,000 distinct CDR3 sequences, about 4% seen once; the top ten hold just under 25%. The source of the sample is a study of T cells after yellow fever vaccination. Study-wide points: Abundant contaminating clonotypes from the bulk population could appear in FACS-sorted repertoires.

Sequenced here: PBMCs, sampled 5 days after the yellow fever booster vaccination. This TCR derives from a man in his late teens or twenties who received the YFV17D yellow fever vaccine. The rearrangement uses TRBV7-2 and TRBJ2-1; the D gene could be TRBD1 or TRBD2 (6 bases each). CDR3 region: CASSLAPGEVNEQFF. CDR3 in DNA: TGTGCCAGCAGCTTAGCCCCAGGGGAGGTCAATGAGCAGTTCTTC.